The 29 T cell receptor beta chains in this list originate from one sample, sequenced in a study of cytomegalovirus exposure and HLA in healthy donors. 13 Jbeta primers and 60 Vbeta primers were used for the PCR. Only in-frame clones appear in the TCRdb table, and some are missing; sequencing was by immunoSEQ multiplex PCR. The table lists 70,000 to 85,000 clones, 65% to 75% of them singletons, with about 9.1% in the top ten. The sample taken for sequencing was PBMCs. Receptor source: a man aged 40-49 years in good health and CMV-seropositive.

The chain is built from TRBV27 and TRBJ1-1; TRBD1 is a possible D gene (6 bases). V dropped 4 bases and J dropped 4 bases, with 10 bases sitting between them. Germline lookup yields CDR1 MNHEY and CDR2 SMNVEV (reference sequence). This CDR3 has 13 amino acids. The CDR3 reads CASSWGRITEAFF. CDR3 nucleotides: TGTGCCAGCAGTTGGGGGCGCATCACTGAAGCTTTCTTT.

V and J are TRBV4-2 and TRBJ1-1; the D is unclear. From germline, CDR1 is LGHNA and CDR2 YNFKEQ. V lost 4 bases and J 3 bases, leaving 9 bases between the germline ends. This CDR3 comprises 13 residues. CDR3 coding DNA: TGTGCCAGCAGCCTCTCTCGGGACACTGAAGCTTTCTTT. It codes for CASSLSRDTEAFF.

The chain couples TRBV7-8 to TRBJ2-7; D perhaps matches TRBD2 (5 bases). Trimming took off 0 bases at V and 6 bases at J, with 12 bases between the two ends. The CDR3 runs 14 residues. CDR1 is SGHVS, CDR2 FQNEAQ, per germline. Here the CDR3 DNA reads TGTGCCAGCAGCTTAGCGGGAGACGGTCTCGAGCAGTACTTC. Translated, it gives CASSLAGDGLEQYF.

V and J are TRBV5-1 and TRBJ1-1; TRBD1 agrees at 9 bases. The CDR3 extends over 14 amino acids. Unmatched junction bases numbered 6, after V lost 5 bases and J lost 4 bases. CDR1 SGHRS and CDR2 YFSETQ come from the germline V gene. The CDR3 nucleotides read TGCGCCAGCAGTTCTCAGACAGGGGGCACTGAAGCTTTCTTT. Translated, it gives CASSSQTGGTEAFF.

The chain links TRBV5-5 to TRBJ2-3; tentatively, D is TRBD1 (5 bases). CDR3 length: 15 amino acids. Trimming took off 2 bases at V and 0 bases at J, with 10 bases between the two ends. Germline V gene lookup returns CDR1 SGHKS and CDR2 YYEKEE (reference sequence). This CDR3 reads CASSFGDRSTDTQYF. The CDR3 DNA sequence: TGTGCCAGCAGCTTCGGAGACAGAAGCACAGATACGCAGTATTTT.

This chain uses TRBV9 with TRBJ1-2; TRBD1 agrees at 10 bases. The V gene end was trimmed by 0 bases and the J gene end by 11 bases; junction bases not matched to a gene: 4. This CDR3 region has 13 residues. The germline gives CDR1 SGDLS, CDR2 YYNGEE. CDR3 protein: CASSVGRTGGYTF. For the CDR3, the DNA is TGTGCCAGCAGCGTAGGAAGGACAGGGGGGTACACCTTC. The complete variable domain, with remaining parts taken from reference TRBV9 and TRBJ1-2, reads DSGVTQTPKHLITATGQRVTLRCSPRSGDLSVYWYQQSLDQGLQFLIQYYNGEERAKGNILERFSAQQFPDLHSELNLSSLELGDSALYFCASSVGRTGGYTFGSGTRLTVV.

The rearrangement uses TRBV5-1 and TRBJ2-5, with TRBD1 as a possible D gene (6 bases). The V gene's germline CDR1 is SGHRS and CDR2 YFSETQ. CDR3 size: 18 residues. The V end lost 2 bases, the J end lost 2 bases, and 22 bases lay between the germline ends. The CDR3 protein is CASSLGQGSKVIQETQYF. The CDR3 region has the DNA TGCGCCAGCAGCTTAGGGCAGGGGAGTAAGGTTATTCAAGAGACCCAGTACTTC.

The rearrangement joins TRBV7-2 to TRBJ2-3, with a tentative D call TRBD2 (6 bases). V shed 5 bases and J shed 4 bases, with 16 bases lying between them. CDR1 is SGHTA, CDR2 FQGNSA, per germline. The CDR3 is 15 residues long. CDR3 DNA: TGTGCCAGCAGCCAGGTCGGTAGCGGTGCAGATACGCAGTATTTT. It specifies CASSQVGSGADTQYF.

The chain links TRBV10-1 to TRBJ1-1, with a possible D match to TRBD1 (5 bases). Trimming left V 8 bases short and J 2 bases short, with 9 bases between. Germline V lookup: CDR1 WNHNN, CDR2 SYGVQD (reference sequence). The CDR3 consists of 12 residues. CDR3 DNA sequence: TGCGCCAGCTCACAGGCAAACACTGAAGCTTTCTTT. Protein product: CASSQANTEAFF.

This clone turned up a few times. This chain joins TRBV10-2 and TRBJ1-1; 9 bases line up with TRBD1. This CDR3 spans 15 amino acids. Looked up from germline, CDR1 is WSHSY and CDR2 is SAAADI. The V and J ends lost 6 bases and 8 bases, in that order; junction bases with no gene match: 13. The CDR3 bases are TGCGCCAGCAGATTCTCGCCGGGACAGGGTCGGGAAGCTTTCTTT. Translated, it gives CASRFSPGQGREAFF.

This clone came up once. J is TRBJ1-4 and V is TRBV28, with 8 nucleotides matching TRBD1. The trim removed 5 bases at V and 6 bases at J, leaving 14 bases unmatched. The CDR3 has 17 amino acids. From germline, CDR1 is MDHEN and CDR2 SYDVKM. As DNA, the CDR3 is TGTGCCAGCAGTCCCCGGACAGGGATAGGCAAGGATGAAAAACTGTTTTTT. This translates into CASSPRTGIGKDEKLFF.

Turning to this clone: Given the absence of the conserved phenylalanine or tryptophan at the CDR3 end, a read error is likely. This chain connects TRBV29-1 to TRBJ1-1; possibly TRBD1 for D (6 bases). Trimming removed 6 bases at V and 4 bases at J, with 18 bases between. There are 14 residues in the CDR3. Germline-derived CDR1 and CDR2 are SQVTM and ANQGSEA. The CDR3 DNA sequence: TGCAGCGTCTACCGCGCGGGGGCGAGCACTGAAGCTTTCCTT. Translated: CSVYRAGASTEAFL.

The CDR3 region has the DNA TGTGCCAGCAGCCGGACAGGGAAGAATTCACCCCTCCACTTT. It translates to CASSRTGKNSPLHF. The gene calls are TRBV6-5 and TRBJ1-6, with 8 bases that match TRBD1. Germline V gene sequence: CDR1 MNHEY, CDR2 SVGAGI. The CDR3 covers 14 residues. Trimming at V came to 6 bases and at J to 7 bases, leaving 5 bases not matched to a gene.

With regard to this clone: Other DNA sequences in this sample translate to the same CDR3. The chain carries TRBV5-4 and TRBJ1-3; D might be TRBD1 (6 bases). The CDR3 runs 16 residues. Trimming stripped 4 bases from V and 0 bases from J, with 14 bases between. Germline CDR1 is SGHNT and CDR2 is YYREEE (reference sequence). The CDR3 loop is CASSPQVRGSGNTIYF. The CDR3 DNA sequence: TGTGCCAGCAGCCCACAGGTCAGGGGCTCTGGAAACACCATATATTTT.

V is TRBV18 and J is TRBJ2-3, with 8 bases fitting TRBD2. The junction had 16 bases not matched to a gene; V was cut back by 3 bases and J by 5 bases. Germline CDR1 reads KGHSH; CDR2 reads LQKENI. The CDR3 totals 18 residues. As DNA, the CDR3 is TGTGCCAGCTCACCGGGGGGACTTCCGGGACTAGAGCTAGATACGCAGTATTTT. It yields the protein CASSPGGLPGLELDTQYF. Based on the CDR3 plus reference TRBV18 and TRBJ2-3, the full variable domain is NAGVMQNPRHLVRRRGQEARLRCSPMKGHSHVYWYRQLPEEGLKFMVYLQKENIIDESGMPKERFSAEFPKEGPSILRIQQVVRGDSAAYFCASSPGGLPGLELDTQYFGPGTRLTVL.

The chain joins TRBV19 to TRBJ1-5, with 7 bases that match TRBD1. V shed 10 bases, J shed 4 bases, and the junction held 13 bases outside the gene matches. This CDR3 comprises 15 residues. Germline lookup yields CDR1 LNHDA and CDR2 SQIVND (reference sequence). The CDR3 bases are TGTGCCACTTCCGACGGGACAGCCCCTAATCAGCCCCAGCATTTT. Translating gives CATSDGTAPNQPQHF.

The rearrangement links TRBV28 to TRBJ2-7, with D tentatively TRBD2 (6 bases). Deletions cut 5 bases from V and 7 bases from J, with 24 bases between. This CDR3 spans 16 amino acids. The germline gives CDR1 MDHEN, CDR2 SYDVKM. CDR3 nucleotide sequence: TGTGCCAGCAGTCTGGAATGGGAGGAGGGGAGTGGTGAGCAGTACTTC. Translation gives CASSLEWEEGSGEQYF.

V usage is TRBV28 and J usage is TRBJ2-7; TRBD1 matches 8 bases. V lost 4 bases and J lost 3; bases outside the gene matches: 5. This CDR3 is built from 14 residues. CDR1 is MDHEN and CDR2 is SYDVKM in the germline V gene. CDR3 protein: CASSSGTGIYEQYF. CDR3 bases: TGTGCCAGCAGTTCCGGGACAGGAATCTACGAGCAGTACTTC.

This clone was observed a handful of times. CDR3 DNA: TGTGCCAGCAGCCAAGACAGAAACTATGGCTACACCTTC. It specifies CASSQDRNYGYTF. The chain is built from TRBV7-2 and TRBJ1-2; a weak D match, TRBD1 (5 bases). The CDR3 contains 13 residues. With 5 bases removed from V and 2 bases from J, the gap between germline ends came to 9 bases. Germline loops: CDR1 SGHTA, CDR2 FQGNSA.

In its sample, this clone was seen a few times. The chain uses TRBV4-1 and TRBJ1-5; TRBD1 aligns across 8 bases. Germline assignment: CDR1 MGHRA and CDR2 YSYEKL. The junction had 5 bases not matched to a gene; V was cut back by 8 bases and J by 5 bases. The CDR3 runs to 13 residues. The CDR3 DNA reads TGCGCCAGCGGGGGACAGGCAGATCAGCCCCAGCATTTT. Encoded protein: CASGGQADQPQHF.

DNA of the CDR3: TGCAGCGTTGATTCAGGGTACGAGCAGTACTTC. Protein product: CSVDSGYEQYF. The genes are TRBV29-1 and TRBJ2-7; perhaps TRBD1 as D (5 bases). V was shortened by 3 bases and J by 4 bases, with 7 bases between the two germline ends. Per germline, CDR1 SQVTM and CDR2 ANQGSEA. The CDR3 consists of 11 residues.

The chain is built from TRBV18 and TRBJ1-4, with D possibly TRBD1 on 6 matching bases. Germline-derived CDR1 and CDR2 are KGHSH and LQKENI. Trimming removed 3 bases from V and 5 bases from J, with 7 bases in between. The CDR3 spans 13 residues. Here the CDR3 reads CASSPQGNEKLFF. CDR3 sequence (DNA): TGTGCCAGCTCACCCCAGGGGAATGAAAAACTGTTTTTT.

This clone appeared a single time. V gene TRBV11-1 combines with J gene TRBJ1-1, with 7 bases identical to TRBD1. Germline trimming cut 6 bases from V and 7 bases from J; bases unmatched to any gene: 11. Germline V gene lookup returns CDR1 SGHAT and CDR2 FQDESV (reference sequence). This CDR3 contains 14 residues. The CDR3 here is CASRPADRVLEAFF. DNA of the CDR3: TGTGCCAGCAGGCCGGCCGACAGGGTACTTGAAGCTTTCTTT.

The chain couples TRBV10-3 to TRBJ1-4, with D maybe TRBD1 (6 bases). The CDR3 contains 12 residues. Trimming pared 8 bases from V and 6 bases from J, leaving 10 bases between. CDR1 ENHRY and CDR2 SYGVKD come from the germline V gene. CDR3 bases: TGTGCCATCTCAGGGGATTATGAAAAACTGTTTTTT. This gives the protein CAISGDYEKLFF.

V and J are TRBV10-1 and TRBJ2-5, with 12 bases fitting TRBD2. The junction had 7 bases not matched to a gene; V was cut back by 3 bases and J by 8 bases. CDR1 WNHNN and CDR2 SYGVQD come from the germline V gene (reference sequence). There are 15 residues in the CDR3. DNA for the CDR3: TGCGCCAGCAGTGATGAGACTAGCGGGAGTGATACCCAGTACTTC. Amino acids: CASSDETSGSDTQYF.

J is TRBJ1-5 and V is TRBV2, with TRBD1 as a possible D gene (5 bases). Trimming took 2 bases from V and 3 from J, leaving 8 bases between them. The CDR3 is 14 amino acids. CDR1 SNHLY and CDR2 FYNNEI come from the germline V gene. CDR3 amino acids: CASSERGYNQPQHF. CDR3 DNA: TGTGCCAGCAGTGAACGGGGGTACAATCAGCCCCAGCATTTT.

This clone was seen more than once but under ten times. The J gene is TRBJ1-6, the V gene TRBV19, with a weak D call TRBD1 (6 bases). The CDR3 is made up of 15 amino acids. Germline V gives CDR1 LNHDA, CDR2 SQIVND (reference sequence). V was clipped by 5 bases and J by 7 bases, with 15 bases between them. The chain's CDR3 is CASSPQQGTNSPLHF. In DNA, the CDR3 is TGTGCCAGTAGTCCTCAACAGGGTACGAATTCACCCCTCCACTTT.

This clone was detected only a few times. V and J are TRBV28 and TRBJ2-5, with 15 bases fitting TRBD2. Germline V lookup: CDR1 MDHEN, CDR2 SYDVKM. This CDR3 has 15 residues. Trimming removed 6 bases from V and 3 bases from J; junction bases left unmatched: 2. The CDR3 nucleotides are TGTGCCAGCAGGTGGACTAGCGGGGGGGAAGAGACCCAGTACTTC. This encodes CASRWTSGGEETQYF.

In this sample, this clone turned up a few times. CDR3 nucleotides: TGTGCCAGCAGCTTAGAGCCAGGGACTAGCTTAATGGGGACCCAGTACTTC. It is translated as CASSLEPGTSLMGTQYF. The genes are TRBV11-2 and TRBJ2-5, with 9 bases that match TRBD2. CDR3 length: 17 amino acids. The trim removed 0 bases at V and 7 bases at J, leaving 12 bases unmatched. Looked up from germline, CDR1 is SGHAT and CDR2 is FQNNGV.